A selection of T cell receptor beta chains follows, all from one sample in a study of blood T cells in healthy people across ages. TCRdb re-called the 5' RACE reads through MiXCR, storing one row per CDR3 protein. The table lists 780,000 or so distinct CDR3 sequences, roughly three fifths of them singletons, with about 26% in the top ten. Sequencing was carried out using blood. The receptors were gathered from a man aged 35-49 years in good health. Both conserved end residues are part of each CDR3. The D gene is left open where the match is weak. Clone sizes are given selectively: once, few, many, or a class where the clone is expanded.

TRBV7-2	TRBJ2-3	TRBD1	NA	CASSEGQGITDTQYF	TGTGCCAGCAGCGAGGGACAGGGGATCACAGATACGCAGTATTTT
TRBV7-2	TRBJ1-1	NA	NA	CASSPRYSNTEAFF	TGTGCCAGCAGCCCCCGCTATTCGAACACTGAAGCTTTCTTT
TRBV6-2/TRBV6-3	TRBJ2-7	TRBD1	NA	CASTDRMGEQYF	TGTGCCAGCACGGACAGGATGGGCGAGCAGTACTTC
TRBV7-3	TRBJ2-1	NA	NA	CASSLNGGPNEQFF	TGTGCCAGCAGCTTAAACGGGGGCCCGAATGAGCAGTTCTTC
TRBV20-1	TRBJ2-7	TRBD2	few	CSATRAGGPGYEQYF	TGCAGTGCTACCCGAGCGGGAGGGCCGGGATACGAGCAGTACTTC
TRBV5-8	TRBJ2-3	NA	once	CASSSPRPGADTQYF	TGTGCCAGCAGCTCGCCGCGACCAGGGGCAGATACGCAGTATTTT
TRBV5-1	TRBJ2-2	NA	few	CASRRDSSNTGELFF	TGCGCCAGCCGTCGGGACTCTTCGAACACCGGGGAGCTGTTTTTT
TRBV9	TRBJ2-5	NA	NA	CASSDDQGKETQYF	TGTGCCAGCAGCGATGACCAGGGGAAAGAGACCCAGTACTTC
TRBV4-2	TRBJ2-3	NA	NA	CASSPIAGEIYTDTQYF	TGTGCCAGCAGCCCCATTGCAGGGGAGATTTACACAGATACGCAGTATTTT
TRBV11-3	TRBJ2-1	TRBD1	NA	CASRRQGEETQFF	TGTGCCAGCAGACGACAGGGCGAAGAGACCCAGTTCTTC
TRBV29-1	TRBJ2-4	TRBD2	few	CSVEGDAGGDNIQYF	TGCAGCGTTGAAGGGGATGCGGGAGGAGACAACATTCAGTACTTC
TRBV12-3/TRBV12-4	TRBJ2-5	NA	NA	CASSPRRGGLHNEQYF	TGTGCCAGCAGCCCCCGCCGCGGGGGCCTTCACAATGAGCAGTACTTC
TRBV4-3	TRBJ2-7	TRBD2	NA	CASSQDSRTSGVYEQYF	TGCGCCAGCAGCCAAGACAGTAGGACTAGCGGAGTATACGAGCAGTACTTC
TRBV10-3	TRBJ2-7	TRBD1	NA	CAISAGTGDYEQYF	TGTGCCATCAGCGCCGGGACAGGGGACTACGAGCAGTACTTC